A selection of T cell receptor beta chains follows, all from one sample in a study of shared clonotypes between healthy human individuals. The table came from immunoSEQ multiplex PCR; TCRdb's copy has only in-frame clones and leaves some out. The table has about 2,500,000 clones, approximately 90% seen once; the top ten hold more than 0.12%. Source material: naive CD4+ T cells sorted from blood. The receptors derive from a man aged 18 to 30 in good health. Both conserved end residues are part of each CDR3. A D gene is named only where the DNA matches it firmly. Size is stated for part of the rows, as once, few or many counts, or as a class when the clone is expanded.

TRBV19	TRBJ2-7	-	TRBD1	TGTGCCAGTAGTATGGGGGGCACAGGGGGCTCCTACGAGCAGTACTTC	CASSMGGTGGSYEQYF
TRBV4-1	TRBJ1-3	-	-	TGCGCCAGCAGCCAAGGGTGGGCAGCCCTTGGAAACACCATATATTTT	CASSQGWAALGNTIYF
TRBV6-5	TRBJ2-5	-	-	TGTGCCAGCAGTTACGCGGGTACTGAGACCCAGTACTTC	CASSYAGTETQYF
TRBV5-4	TRBJ2-7	-	-	TGTGCCAGCAGCTCCGGGACTCTCTCCTACGAGCAGTACTTC	CASSSGTLSYEQYF
TRBV25-1	TRBJ2-7	-	-	TGTGCCAGCAGCCTCGCGGGGACCGGCTCCTACGAGCAGTACTTC	CASSLAGTGSYEQYF
TRBV30	TRBJ1-6	-	TRBD1	TGTGCCTGGAGTGTATCAGGGGGCAGAGATTCACCCCTCCACTTT	CAWSVSGGRDSPLHF
TRBV14	TRBJ2-1	-	-	TGTGCCAGCAGCCAAGGGACCTTTGGGGAGCAGTTCTTC	CASSQGTFGEQFF
TRBV7-2	TRBJ2-5	-	-	TGTGCCAGCAGCTTTAGGGGCATAGAGCGCTCCGGGGAGACCCAGTACTTC	CASSFRGIERSGETQYF
TRBV7-9	TRBJ2-7	-	-	TGTGCCATCCCTGCAACCCCCGGGGGGCCTTACGAGCAGTACTTC	CAIPATPGGPYEQYF
TRBV5-1	TRBJ2-7	-	-	TGCGCCAGCAGCTTGAGTATTTCAGAAGCCTACGAGCAGTACTTC	CASSLSISEAYEQYF
TRBV6-5	TRBJ1-4	once	TRBD1	TGTGCCAGCAGTCAAGACAGGGGCTTGGAAAAACTGTTTTTT	CASSQDRGLEKLFF
TRBV7-9	TRBJ2-7	-	TRBD2	TGTGCCAGCAGCCCCCACCCCGGGACTAGCGGGGCCCGCGGCGAGCAGTACTTC	CASSPHPGTSGARGEQYF
TRBV28	TRBJ2-1	-	TRBD2	TGTGCCACCCGGACTAGCGGGAAGTCGAATGAGCAGTTCTTC	CATRTSGKSNEQFF
TRBV5-4	TRBJ1-1	-	-	TGTGCCAGCAGCTTAGAGGGGCCCGCGAACACTGAAGCTTTCTTT	CASSLEGPANTEAFF
TRBV6-5	TRBJ1-3	-	-	TGTGCCAGCAGAGGGGACGTTGGAAACACCATATATTTT	CASRGDVGNTIYF
TRBV5-1	TRBJ2-5	-	TRBD1	TGCGCCAGCAGCAGGGGACAGCAAGAGACCCAGTACTTC	CASSRGQQETQYF
TRBV10-3	TRBJ1-2	-	-	TGTGCCATCAGTGAAACTTCGACCGGCTACACCTTC	CAISETSTGYTF
TRBV11-2	TRBJ1-5	few	-	TGTGCCAGCAGCTTAGACAGGGGACAGCCCCAGCATTTT	CASSLDRGQPQHF
TRBV6-1	TRBJ1-4	-	-	TGTGCCAGCAGTGACCTGGCAGGTAATGAAAAACTGTTTTTT	CASSDLAGNEKLFF
TRBV10-3	TRBJ2-1	-	-	TGTGCCATCAGTGAGTTATATACAGTTGAGCAGTTCTTC	CAISELYTVEQFF